Listed below are T cell receptor beta chains from one sample, sequenced in a study of blood T cell repertoires in COVID-19. Assay used: immunoSEQ multiplex PCR; TCRdb lists only in-frame clones, some missing. The data contain 390,000 or so clones, roughly 90% of them singletons. Sequencing was carried out using peripheral blood. The source is a woman aged 25 to 39 with COVID-19, enrolled during active disease. Each CDR3 is given with its conserved first and last residue. A D gene is named only where the DNA matches it firmly. Clone size is not always given. Where it is, it says once, few, many or a class for expanded clones.

NA,TRBV19,TRBJ2-3,NA,TGTGCCAGTAGTAAGGACAGAAGAAGCACAGATACGCAGTATTTT,CASSKDRRSTDTQYF
once,TRBV6-6,TRBJ2-5,NA,TGTGCCAGCAGTTATCAGGCAGGCGCTAAAGAGACCCAGTACTTC,CASSYQAGAKETQYF
NA,TRBV11-2,TRBJ2-2,TRBD2,TGTGCCAGCAGCCCCTCGGGGGGAGGGAGGGGCACCGGGGAGCTGTTTTTT,CASSPSGGGRGTGELFF
NA,TRBV10-3,TRBJ2-3,TRBD2,TGTGCCATCAGTGGGGGGACTAGCGATGGAGATACGCAGTATTTT,CAISGGTSDGDTQYF
NA,TRBV7-2,TRBJ2-1,NA,TGTGCCAGCAGCTTAAGTCCAGTCCACAATGAGCAGTTCTTC,CASSLSPVHNEQFF
NA,TRBV5-1,TRBJ2-3,NA,TGCGCCAGCAGCTTGGTCCTCAGCACAGATACGCAGTATTTT,CASSLVLSTDTQYF
NA,TRBV6-1,TRBJ1-5,NA,TGTGCCAGCAGTGAAGAGCCTAGTCTCGTCCAGCCCCAGCATTTT,CASSEEPSLVQPQHF
NA,TRBV19,TRBJ1-2,TRBD1,TGTGCCAGTAGTATAGAGGTCGCGGACAGGGGGTTTGGCTACACCTTC,CASSIEVADRGFGYTF
NA,TRBV7-9,TRBJ2-3,TRBD2,TGTGCCAGCAGCTTAGTTGCGGGGGACACAGATACGCAGTATTTT,CASSLVAGDTDTQYF
NA,TRBV10-3,TRBJ2-1,TRBD2,TGTGCCATCTGGGCGGGAGAACTTGGTGAGCAGTTCTTC,CAIWAGELGEQFF
NA,TRBV5-4,TRBJ2-1,NA,TGTGCCAGCAGCTTACAGATGGGAGGATACAATGAGCAGTTCTTC,CASSLQMGGYNEQFF
NA,TRBV2,TRBJ1-2,NA,TGTGCCAGCAGTGAGGAGGGTAATGACTATGGCTACACCTTC,CASSEEGNDYGYTF
NA,TRBV6-6,TRBJ1-5,NA,TGTGCCAGCAGTTACGGCCGCAATCAGCCCCAGCATTTT,CASSYGRNQPQHF
once,TRBV9,TRBJ2-3,NA,TGTGCCAGCAGCGTGGAGGGCCGGTCAGATACGCAGTATTTT,CASSVEGRSDTQYF
once,TRBV19,TRBJ1-1,NA,TGTGCCAGTACTCCCGGCGGGTTTCCGGGGAACACTGAAGCTTTCTTT,CASTPGGFPGNTEAFF
few,TRBV28,TRBJ1-1,NA,TGTGCCAGCAGTTTTAATTTGGCAGCTGAAGCTTTCTTT,CASSFNLAAEAFF
NA,TRBV11-2,TRBJ1-2,NA,TGTGCCAGCTCGGGCGGGGGCTACACCTTC,CASSGGGYTF
NA,TRBV6-5,TRBJ2-5,NA,TGTGCCAGCAGTACCTCTGACCGTCCGCGGGGGACCCAGTACTTC,CASSTSDRPRGTQYF
NA,TRBV7-9,TRBJ2-2,NA,TGTGCCAGCAGCCGCCGGGGGACAGCCGACACCGGGGAGCTGTTTTTT,CASSRRGTADTGELFF
NA,TRBV7-9,TRBJ2-7,NA,TGTGCCAGCAGCGGAACAGGACAGACTTACGAGCAGTACTTC,CASSGTGQTYEQYF
NA,TRBV3-1/TRBV3-2,TRBJ2-1,NA,TGTGCCAGCAGCCAACGAGGACAGAACAATGAGCAGTTCTTC,CASSQRGQNNEQFF
NA,TRBV5-1,TRBJ2-5,NA,TGCGCCAGCAGCCCACGGACTGGGGGGAAAGAGACCCAGTACTTC,CASSPRTGGKETQYF
NA,TRBV5-6,TRBJ2-3,TRBD2,TGTGCCAGCAGCTCAGCCGCGGGAGGGGGCGCAGATACGCAGTATTTT,CASSSAAGGGADTQYF
NA,TRBV20-1,TRBJ1-2,NA,TGCAGTGCCGGAAGGGGCGGCTACACCTTC,CSAGRGGYTF
once,TRBV3-1/TRBV3-2,TRBJ1-5,NA,TGTGCCAGCAGCCAAGATTCCGCAGGCAATCAGCCCCAGCATTTT,CASSQDSAGNQPQHF
NA,TRBV5-5,TRBJ1-6,NA,TGTGCCAGCTTACAGGGCCCCTATAATTCACCCCTCCACTTT,CASLQGPYNSPLHF
NA,TRBV7-2,TRBJ2-1,NA,TGTGCCAGCAGCTTATATGGGGGCAGCTCCTACAATGAGCAGTTCTTC,CASSLYGGSSYNEQFF
NA,TRBV10-3,TRBJ2-5,NA,TGTGCCATCAGTAAGTGGGCAGGGAACCCGGGAGAGACCCAGTACTTC,CAISKWAGNPGETQYF
NA,TRBV11-2,TRBJ2-7,NA,TGTGCCAGCAGCGATCGACTGGACCGGAGCGGCGAGCAGTACTTC,CASSDRLDRSGEQYF
NA,TRBV10-1,TRBJ2-7,TRBD1,TGCGCCAGCAGTGTACAGGGGGCGTACGAGCAGTACTTC,CASSVQGAYEQYF
NA,TRBV9,TRBJ1-2,NA,TGTGCCAGCAGCCCCGGACAGTATGGCTACACCTTC,CASSPGQYGYTF
NA,TRBV6-2/TRBV6-3,TRBJ2-3,TRBD2,TGTGCCAGCAGTTACGGGGAGCGGGGGGGCCCAGGGCAGTATTTT,CASSYGERGGPGQYF
NA,TRBV18,TRBJ2-7,TRBD1,TGTGCCAGCTCTCGGGACAGGGAGTCGGGCTACGAGCAGTACTTC,CASSRDRESGYEQYF
NA,TRBV30,TRBJ2-1,NA,TGTGCCTGGAGTACCACAGGGCTCGGTACCCGGTTCTTC,CAWSTTGLGTRFF
NA,TRBV5-5,TRBJ2-1,NA,TGTGCCAGCAGCTTGGTGGCAGATGGAGGCCTCCAGTTCTTC,CASSLVADGGLQFF
NA,TRBV29-1,TRBJ2-4,TRBD1,TGCAGCGTTGAAACGACAGGGGGTATTAGCATTCAGTACTTC,CSVETTGGISIQYF
NA,TRBV7-9,TRBJ1-1,NA,TGTGCCAGCAGCCCGGGCTTTGGACACCGGGGGGGGACTGAAGCTTTCTTT,CASSPGFGHRGGTEAFF
NA,TRBV9,TRBJ2-1,NA,TGTGCCAGCCAGGGTAGTAATGAGCAGTTCTTC,CASQGSNEQFF
NA,TRBV7-9,TRBJ1-1,TRBD1,TGTGCCAGCAGACCCGACAGGGGGAGGGCTTTCTTT,CASRPDRGRAFF
few,TRBV19,TRBJ1-1,TRBD1,TGTGCCAGTAGTAGACAGGGGTCGAACACTGAAGCTTTCTTT,CASSRQGSNTEAFF
NA,TRBV23-1,TRBJ1-1,NA,TGCGCCAGCAGGACCGACACCCCGTGGCTTAACACTGAAGCTTTCTTT,CASRTDTPWLNTEAFF
NA,TRBV6-4,TRBJ1-5,NA,TGTGCCAGCAGTGACTCGATGAGATTTACAGCCGGCCCTCAGCCCCAGCATTTT,CASSDSMRFTAGPQPQHF
NA,TRBV5-1,TRBJ2-3,TRBD2,TGCGCCAGCAGCTTGGCCGCTAGCGGAACCCTCACAGATACGCAGTATTTT,CASSLAASGTLTDTQYF
NA,TRBV3-1/TRBV3-2,TRBJ2-1,TRBD2,TGTGCCAGCAGCCTGGGACTAGCGGGCATACCGCGCTACAATGAGCAGTTCTTC,CASSLGLAGIPRYNEQFF
NA,TRBV11-2,TRBJ2-1,NA,TGTGCCAGCAGCTTCGCCGGGAGTCATGAGCAGTTCTTC,CASSFAGSHEQFF
NA,TRBV29-1,TRBJ2-1,TRBD2,TGCAGCGTTAAGGGACTATTGAGTTACAATGAGCAGTTCTTC,CSVKGLLSYNEQFF
NA,TRBV5-4,TRBJ1-1,NA,TGTGCCAGCAGCATTTCAGGGGCGAGCACTGAAGCTTTCTTT,CASSISGASTEAFF
NA,TRBV5-4,TRBJ2-1,TRBD1,TGTGCCAGCAGCTTGGGGGGGACAGGGGTTGAGCAGTTCTTC,CASSLGGTGVEQFF
few,TRBV7-6,TRBJ1-2,TRBD1,TGTGCCAGCAGCCCCCGGGACAGGGGGCCCCAGGGGGACTATGGCTACACCTTC,CASSPRDRGPQGDYGYTF
NA,TRBV6-5,TRBJ2-1,NA,TGTGCCAGCAGTTACTCACGGACACTGGGGGGCAATGAGCAGTTCTTC,CASSYSRTLGGNEQFF
NA,TRBV5-8,TRBJ2-1,NA,TGTGCCAGCACCCCGCAACTCCCCTACAATGAGCAGTTCTTC,CASTPQLPYNEQFF
once,TRBV11-2,TRBJ1-1,NA,TGTGCCAGCAGCTTAGGTGGGGCGGACACTGAAGCTTTCTTT,CASSLGGADTEAFF
NA,TRBV27,TRBJ1-4,NA,TGTGCCAGCAGCCAGCGGAGGGGTAATGAAAAACTGTTTTTT,CASSQRRGNEKLFF